The rows below give T cell receptor beta chains drawn from one sample of a study of long-term antiretroviral therapy in people with HIV. Sequencing used immunoSEQ multiplex PCR; TCRdb keeps in-frame clones, though not all of them. The data show fewer than 40,000 clones, nearly 95% seen once. This specimen consisted of unsorted PBMCs, obtained around 5 years after starting antiretroviral therapy. The receptors derive from a woman in her fifties or sixties with HIV. The CDR3 runs from the conserved cysteine through the conserved F or W. Each record gives: clone size, V gene, CDR3 length, D gene, J gene, CDR3 DNA, CDR3 protein. The D gene is left open where the match is weak. For some rows the clone size is stated as once, few or many, or as a class when expanded; others skip it.

.	TRBV5-1	17	.	TRBJ2-3	TGCGCCAGCAGCTTGGGACTTAAAGGACAGAGCACAGATACGCAGTATTTT	CASSLGLKGQSTDTQYF
.	TRBV7-9	15	TRBD2	TRBJ2-1	TGTGCCAGCAGCCTCGGGGGGGCCTCCTACAATGAGCAGTTCTTC	CASSLGGASYNEQFF
.	TRBV7-3	18	TRBD2	TRBJ2-7	TGTGCCAGCAGCTTAAATGGACGATCGGCGGGGGGGCCATCTGAGCAGTACTTC	CASSLNGRSAGGPSEQYF
.	TRBV5-5	14	TRBD1	TRBJ1-2	TGTGCCAGCAGCTTGGAGACAGGGGTCCGTGGCTACACCTTC	CASSLETGVRGYTF
.	TRBV7-2	14	.	TRBJ1-2	TGTGCCAGCAGCTTAAACGTCGGCGGCTATGGCTACACCTTC	CASSLNVGGYGYTF
.	TRBV2	16	.	TRBJ2-3	TGTGCCAGCAGTGAATCGACCACAAGAAGCACAGATACGCAGTATTTT	CASSESTTRSTDTQYF
.	TRBV6-6	15	TRBD1	TRBJ1-6	TGTGCCAGCAGTCCGATGGACAGGGGGAATTCACCCCTCCACTTT	CASSPMDRGNSPLHF
.	TRBV5-4	13	TRBD1	TRBJ2-3	TGTGCCAGCAGTTGGACAGGAGGAGATACGCAGTATTTT	CASSWTGGDTQYF
once	TRBV4-1	14	.	TRBJ1-5	TGCGCCAGCAGCCCGTTAGGGCCGGGTCAGCCCCAGCATTTT	CASSPLGPGQPQHF
.	TRBV18	15	.	TRBJ2-3	TGTGCCAGCTCCGAGATACTAGTCAGCACAGATACGCAGTATTTT	CASSEILVSTDTQYF
.	TRBV5-4	15	TRBD1	TRBJ2-1	TGTGCCAGCAGCCCCGGACAGGGATCCTACAATGAGCAGTTCTTC	CASSPGQGSYNEQFF
.	TRBV5-4	16	.	TRBJ1-2	TGTGCCAGCAGCATTTACGGGACGGATTCTAACTATGGCTACACCTTC	CASSIYGTDSNYGYTF
.	TRBV5-1	13	TRBD1	TRBJ1-2	TGCGCCAGCAGCGTCGACAGGGACTATGGCTACACCTTC	CASSVDRDYGYTF
.	TRBV30	15	TRBD1	TRBJ1-6	TGTGCCTGGAGTGATCGGGACAGGGGATATTCACCCCTCCACTTT	CAWSDRDRGYSPLHF
.	TRBV9	14	.	TRBJ1-4	TGTGCCAGCAGCGTAGCAGGGGCGGGAGGAAAACTGTTTTTT	CASSVAGAGGKLFF
once	TRBV7-8	14	.	TRBJ2-2	TGTGCCAGCAGCCCGGGCCCCCCTACCGGGGAGCTGTTTTTT	CASSPGPPTGELFF
.	TRBV6-1	11	.	TRBJ2-7	TGTGCCAGCAGGACGTCCCACGAGCAGTACTTC	CASRTSHEQYF
.	TRBV29-1	11	.	TRBJ1-2	TGCAGCGTTGCGGACAGCTATGGCTACACCTTC	CSVADSYGYTF
.	TRBV5-3	17	TRBD1	TRBJ2-5	TGTGCCAGAAGCTTAAGGGGACAGGGACAACACCAAGAGACCCAGTACTTC	CARSLRGQGQHQETQYF
.	TRBV9	15	.	TRBJ1-2	TGTGCCAGCAGCGTAGCGGCAGGCTTTGGCTATGGCTACACCTTC	CASSVAAGFGYGYTF
few	TRBV5-6	13	.	TRBJ1-1	TGTGCCAGCAGCTTGGCCCTGGGGTCTTACGCTTTCTTT	CASSLALGSYAFF
.	TRBV4-2	14	.	TRBJ1-2	TGTGCCAGCAGCCAAGGGGGGTACGTCTACGGCTACACCTTC	CASSQGGYVYGYTF
.	TRBV2	13	.	TRBJ2-1	TGTGCCAGCACCCCACGACAGTACAATGAGCAGTTCTTC	CASTPRQYNEQFF
.	TRBV2	17	.	TRBJ1-5	TGTGCCAGCAGTGACCCCGATTTAGGAGGTGGCAATCAGCCCCAGCATTTT	CASSDPDLGGGNQPQHF
.	TRBV29-1	14	TRBD1	TRBJ2-5	TGCAGCGTTTTACCCCGGGACAGCCAAGAGACCCAGTACTTC	CSVLPRDSQETQYF
.	TRBV7-8	14	TRBD1	TRBJ1-4	TGTGCCAGCAACAGCCTAGGGGGCGGTGAAAAACTGTTTTTT	CASNSLGGGEKLFF
.	TRBV4-1	16	.	TRBJ1-2	TGCGCCAGCAGCCAAGCCTCGGCAGGGATGAACTATGGCTACACCTTC	CASSQASAGMNYGYTF
.	TRBV2	14	.	TRBJ1-1	TGTGCCAGCAACTTGGAAGCGGTGAACACTGAAGCTTTCTTT	CASNLEAVNTEAFF
.	TRBV7-9	15	.	TRBJ2-3	TGTGCCAGCAGTCGAACGGGACAAGGCACAGATACGCAGTATTTT	CASSRTGQGTDTQYF
.	TRBV7-2	14	.	TRBJ1-2	TGTGCCAGCAGCTTAGCGGGCAGGGGTGATGGCTACACCTTC	CASSLAGRGDGYTF
.	TRBV7-8	14	TRBD2	TRBJ2-1	TGTGCCAGCAGCGGACTAGCGGGGTACAATGAGCAGTTCTTC	CASSGLAGYNEQFF
.	TRBV5-1	15	.	TRBJ1-3	TGCGCCAGCAGCTTGGCCGGACCCTCTGGAAACACCATATATTTT	CASSLAGPSGNTIYF
.	TRBV5-6	14	.	TRBJ2-7	TGTGCCAGCAGCTTGGATCGGGTGGGCTACGAGCAGTACTTC	CASSLDRVGYEQYF
.	TRBV5-4	15	TRBD2	TRBJ2-5	TGTGCCAGCAGCCTAACTAGCGGAAACCAAGAGACCCAGTACTTC	CASSLTSGNQETQYF
.	TRBV29-1	13	.	TRBJ1-1	TGCAGCGTTGTTTGGCCGCTACACACTGAAGCTTTCTTT	CSVVWPLHTEAFF
.	TRBV9	15	TRBD1	TRBJ2-1	TGTGCCAGCTCATCCCCGGACAGGCCCTACAATGAGCAGTTCTTC	CASSSPDRPYNEQFF
.	TRBV30	13	.	TRBJ2-7	TGTGCCTGGAGTGTCGCAGGGTTCTACGAGCAGTACTTC	CAWSVAGFYEQYF
.	TRBV27	14	.	TRBJ2-3	TGTGCCATCTCGAGAGGACTACTTACAGATACGCAGTATTTT	CAISRGLLTDTQYF
once	TRBV5-1	14	.	TRBJ1-1	TGCGCCAGCAGCTTGGGGGCGGAGAACACTGAAGCTTTCTTT	CASSLGAENTEAFF
.	TRBV6-4	14	.	TRBJ2-3	TGTGCCAGCAGTGCCAGGGGGAGCGGGAATACGCAGTATTTT	CASSARGSGNTQYF
.	TRBV11-2	14	.	TRBJ2-3	TGTGCCAGCAGGTGGGGACCCAGCACAGATACGCAGTATTTT	CASRWGPSTDTQYF
.	TRBV29-1	14	.	TRBJ2-2	TGCAGCGTTGAGGTGACCTCGGGCACCGGGGAGCTGTTTTTT	CSVEVTSGTGELFF
.	TRBV30	12	.	TRBJ1-2	TGTGCCTGGATACGGGACGATTTTGGCTACACCTTC	CAWIRDDFGYTF
once	TRBV5-1	15	.	TRBJ2-6	TGCGCCAGCAGCTGGGGGAGCTCTGGGGCCAACGTCCTGACTTTC	CASSWGSSGANVLTF
.	TRBV4-1	17	.	TRBJ2-5	TGCGCCAGCAGCCATCTCAACCCCCCAGGAGGGGCAGAGACCCAGTACTTC	CASSHLNPPGGAETQYF
.	TRBV7-2	14	TRBD2	TRBJ2-1	TGTGCCAGCAGCGACACGGGAGGCTACAATGAGCAGTTCTTC	CASSDTGGYNEQFF
.	TRBV7-2	15	.	TRBJ2-7	TGTGCCAGCAGCTTAGGACACCCGACTTCCTACGAGCAGTACTTC	CASSLGHPTSYEQYF
.	TRBV2	13	TRBD1	TRBJ1-2	TGTGCCAGCAGGGGGACAGGCCCTAATGGCTACACCTTC	CASRGTGPNGYTF
.	TRBV7-3	15	.	TRBJ1-6	TGTGCCAGCAGCTTATATAGGGGCCCCGATTCACCCCTCCACTTT	CASSLYRGPDSPLHF
.	TRBV7-6	12	.	TRBJ2-3	TGTGCCAGCAGCGTCACCACAGATACGCAGTATTTT	CASSVTTDTQYF
.	TRBV30	13	.	TRBJ1-1	TGTGCCTGGAGTGTGGTTATGAACACTGAAGCTTTCTTT	CAWSVVMNTEAFF
.	TRBV7-3	13	.	TRBJ1-5	TGTGCCAGCAGCTTAATTTTAGGGGGGCCCCAGCATTTT	CASSLILGGPQHF
.	TRBV6-5	13	.	TRBJ2-5	TGTGCCAGCAGCGCTGGGAGCAGGGGAGCCCAGTACTTC	CASSAGSRGAQYF
once	TRBV9	15	.	TRBJ1-1	TGTGCCAGCAGCGCCTGGGGGCAGGGGAACACTGAAGCTTTCTTT	CASSAWGQGNTEAFF
.	TRBV7-7	13	.	TRBJ1-3	TGTGCTAGCAGCTTAAGCTCTGGAAACACCATATATTTT	CASSLSSGNTIYF
once	TRBV29-1	15	.	TRBJ2-3	TGCAGCGTTGATCCGACAGGCCTTGGCACAGATACGCAGTATTTT	CSVDPTGLGTDTQYF
.	TRBV18	16	.	TRBJ2-6	TGTGCCAGCTCACCAATCACCGGGGCCGGGGCCAACGTCCTGACTTTC	CASSPITGAGANVLTF
.	TRBV5-1	14	.	TRBJ1-3	TGCGCCAGCAGCTTGTACGGCACTGGAAACACCATATATTTT	CASSLYGTGNTIYF
.	TRBV2	12	.	TRBJ2-7	TGTGCCAGCAGCCCCGGACTCTACGAGCAGTACTTC	CASSPGLYEQYF
.	TRBV5-1	14	.	TRBJ1-2	TGCGCCAGCAGCCCCAGGACAGAACGCTATGGCTACACCTTC	CASSPRTERYGYTF